This T cell receptor (beta chain) originates from a study of cytomegalovirus exposure and HLA in healthy donors (dated by TCRdb to the late 2010s). Some background on the complete study: An earlier analysis of approximately 550 of the donors reported more than 250 Gb of sequence data and 117 million unique TCR beta sequences from some 180 million T cells. Roughly 300 gigabases of sequencing data and tens of millions of unique TCR sequences were included in an early release covering roughly 600 HLA-typed donors. Of the roughly 400 genotyped donors, approximately 83% fell in the genetic ancestry cluster associated with self-reported Caucasian donors. The study aimed to test whether cataloging public T cell receptors could reveal signatures of past pathogen exposure. The study profiled the T cell repertoires of 550 to 700 subjects by immunosequencing and related them to cytomegalovirus serostatus. In addition to the first cohort of roughly 670 subjects, a separate validation cohort of some 120 different subjects was used. The study combined high-throughput TCR immunosequencing, statistical association of individual TCRs with disease status, and machine learning to predict cytomegalovirus infection status. A later analysis re-examined previously published TCR beta repertoires from 500 to 700 donors and added high-resolution HLA genotyping to investigate patterns of TCR occurrence. In the later analysis, no new phenotypic data were used to find candidate immune exposures; instead, reliance was placed on TCR beta sequences and their occurrence across donors. An earlier analysis of approximately 580 of the donors used high-throughput TCR beta sequencing to judge whether each TCR beta V gene segment behaved as functional or pseudogenic. Donor age, sex, ethnicity and CMV serostatus were compiled together with the repertoire data. In a later genetic analysis, genome-wide SNP genotypes for about three fifths of the roughly 670 donors were used, and that subset was treated as a discovery cohort. All discovery cohort repertoires had been generated using a single sequencing platform. Class I and class II HLA loci were covered by the typing at four-digit resolution. Typing coverage differed by locus: A, B, C, DRB1 and DQB1 were typed in about 620-630 donors, DQA1 in about 500, DPA1 in some 570, and DPB1 in 472. About five DR-DQ haplotypes were handled as single units for association and clustering, since linkage in the cohort was strong. On average, around 230,000 unique TCR beta nucleotide sequences were sequenced per donor among some 430 genotyped donors of the cohort, with roughly a sixth of those sequences being non-productive. The research as a whole found: A later analysis found that most CMV-associated TCR beta chains appeared HLA-restricted, with HLA associations seemingly driven largely by CMV exposure. Specific HLA alleles were associated with 15,000 to 20,000 TCR beta sequences at a false discovery rate of 0.05 in a later analysis. The classifier was reported to diagnose cytomegalovirus status with high specificity and sensitivity in both the original cohort and the validation cohort. Correlated functional status among segregating V segments might be attributable to linkage disequilibrium, but an unknown experimental factor could not be ruled out. A total of some 180 TCR beta chains were listed by the study as associated with cytomegalovirus. A later analysis found that HLA-associated TCR beta chains were more clonally expanded and had lower generation probabilities than equally common non-associated chains. In a later analysis, several top co-occurrence clusters were reported to appear linked to parvovirus B19, influenza, CMV and Epstein-Barr virus. According to the authors, the approach could potentially be generalized to other disease states and immunological phenotypes. Compared with the roughly 700-donor mean, donors in an Asian-associated ancestry cluster had fewer N-insertions in productive TCRs, according to a later genetic analysis. Roughly uniform sequencing depth across donors was assumed in presence/absence analyses, although this assumption may not hold. The only immune exposure information available for the cohort was CMV serostatus. According to a later analysis, TCR association rates differed among HLA loci, with DRB1 alleles showing the most associated TCRs and HLA-C alleles showing the fewest. The 87-base-pair reads could not distinguish some IMGT-functional V segments, including TRBV6-2 and TRBV6-3, so those segments were excluded. An association between a missense DCLRE1C variant and V-gene and J-gene trimming of TCR beta chains was found in a later genetic analysis and replicated in an independent cohort. A further reported finding was that TCR beta sequences accurately predicted the HLA-A and HLA-B alleles for most subjects in the first cohort. In vitro tests confirmed that a few of the cytomegalovirus-associated TCR beta chains recognize cytomegalovirus antigens. Because HLA typing was unavailable for some donors at each locus, only the typed subset was used in association tests. Because counts were too low, around 18 rarely observed V segments, including chromosome 9 orphons, were left out of the earlier analysis of about 500 of the donors. The sequencing pipeline was judged likely to have produced a cluster of highly shared sequence variants as a technical artifact. When HLA alleles, especially DR and DQ, strongly co-occurred, TCR associations were difficult to assign to individual alleles. Most TCR sequences were seen in very few donors, while some public TCRs were found in many individuals. Broadly in line with IMGT annotations, most TCR beta V segments showed up in productive rearrangements about 90% or about 30% of the time in an earlier analysis of about 500 of the donors. This cohort had only TCR beta chains sequenced, and the lack of alpha or paired-chain data limited which features could be detected.

The cohort was made up of 666 healthy bone marrow donors. At the time of sampling, all cohort members were nominally healthy, though unrecorded immune exposures were likely present. The donor tested CMV seropositive, placing the donor among the 250 to 300 seropositive members of the cohort. Every donor gave a peripheral blood sample, and the peripheral blood mononuclear cells from that sample were used for TCR beta sequencing. The Qiagen DNeasy Blood Extraction Kit was used to extract genomic DNA from the blood cell samples. From its cysteine to its phenylalanine, the CDR3 spans 15 amino acids. The sequence is cut down to CDR3 DNA, 45 bases in frame from base 1. The trim is 1 base for V and 9 bases for J, with a gap of 17 bases between the germline ends. CDR1 and CDR2, looked up from the germline V gene, are SGDLS and YYNGEE. Preparation of the library involved the immunoSEQ multiplex PCR assay. The multiplex PCR relied on a mix of 60 forward primers for TCR Vbeta segments and 13 reverse primers for TCR Jbeta segments. The CDR3 region of rearranged TCR beta genes was amplified from genomic DNA by a multiplex PCR assay. On the Illumina HiSeq System, the amplified TCR beta libraries were sequenced as 87-base-pair reads. On the study's bioinformatics: Across the 500 to 850 repertoires, a later analysis counted some 81 million unique TCR beta chains, approximately 12 million of which were shared by at least two donors. To remove PCR and sequencing errors, raw reads were error-corrected and collapsed into unique sequences using a nearest-neighbor algorithm that merged closely related sequences. Alignment of CDR3 sequences to IMGT reference sequences was used to assign V, D and J gene segments. Each retained sequence needed at least a six-nucleotide match to both a V gene segment and a J gene segment. Rearrangements were called productive when the CDR3 lacked stop codons and stayed in frame with V and J; all others were non-productive. CDR3 was defined according to IMGT convention as the region running from the second conserved V-encoded cysteine to the conserved J-encoded phenylalanine. The earlier analysis of about 610 of the donors excluded any sequence lacking an unambiguous match to a single V gene segment. An earlier analysis of almost 600 of the donors classified V segments as functional when productive rearrangements were above 56.7% and as segregating when the standard deviation between donors was above 5%. A statistical classification framework was built for diagnosing cytomegalovirus status from the catalog of TCR beta chain sequences. V and J gene assignment, in a later analysis, came from comparing TCR nucleotide sequences with IMGT/GENE-DB human TR gene sequences. Using the TCRdist pipeline, a later analysis assigned CDR3 sequences along with most-parsimonious VDJ recombination scenarios. A later analysis defined each TCR beta chain by its CDR3 amino acid sequence plus V-gene family, and excluded reads lacking a unique V-gene family. In a later analysis, nearly 600 highly shared, low-generation-probability nucleotide sequences were removed to address suspected cross-contamination and a sequencing artifact. A later analysis calculated a clonal expansion index for each public chain from normalized within-repertoire ranks of inferred template counts. In a later analysis, generation probabilities were computed using a VDJ recombination model fitted to out-of-frame rearrangements, and the results were checked against IGoR. Hypergeometric tests were used in a later analysis to score TCR-TCR, TCR-HLA and TCR-CMV co-occurrence, with a repertoire-size bias correction applied to the TCR pairs. In a later analysis, false discovery rates were estimated by permuting HLA or CMV assignments 20 times. A later analysis grouped co-occurring TCRs with DBSCAN, adding TCRdist sequence similarity when clustering within HLA-allele-positive subsets. Co-occurrence clustering excluded repertoires with fewer than 30,000 or more than 120,000 public chains, plus five with anomalous nucleotide sharing. TCRdb retrieved this table from immuneACCESS and kept in-frame rearrangements only. Not all clones are present; in checked studies, unresolved V genes account for under half, and no reason is known for the remainder. That table furnishes V, J and clone size, whereas the DNA furnished D and trimming. The sample contains 100,000 to 150,000 clones, over 65% of them found a single time. Jointly, the top ten make up 9.5% to 13% of the sample.

Concerning this clone itself: Its antigen is not yet known. There are no base qualities to consult, and no much larger clone falls within one base.

The sequenced material came from PBMCs. The sequence came from a man in his thirties or forties in good health and CMV-seropositive. The chain was built from TRBV9 and TRBJ2-1; the best D guess is TRBD2, with 5 bases matching. The CDR3 region: CASSVSRSPGGEQFF. Here is the DNA: TGTGCCAGCAGCGTAAGCAGATCCCCTGGAGGTGAGCAGTTCTTC.